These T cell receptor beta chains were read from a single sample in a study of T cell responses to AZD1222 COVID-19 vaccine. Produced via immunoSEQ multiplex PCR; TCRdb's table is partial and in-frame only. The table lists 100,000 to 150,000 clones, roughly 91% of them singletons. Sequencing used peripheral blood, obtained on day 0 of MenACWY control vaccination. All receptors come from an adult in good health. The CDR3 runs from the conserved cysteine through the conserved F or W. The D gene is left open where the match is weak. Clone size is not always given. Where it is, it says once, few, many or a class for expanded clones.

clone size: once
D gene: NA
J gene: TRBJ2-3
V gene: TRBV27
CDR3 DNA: TGTGCCAGCAGTCGCCCTCCGGCAGATACGCAGTATTTT
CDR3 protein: CASSRPPADTQYF

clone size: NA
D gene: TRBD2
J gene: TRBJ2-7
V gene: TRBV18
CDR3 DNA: TGTGCCAGCTCAACTTACGGGACTAGCGGTTACGAGCAGTACTTC
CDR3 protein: CASSTYGTSGYEQYF

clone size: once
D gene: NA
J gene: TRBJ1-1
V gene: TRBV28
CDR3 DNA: TGTGCCAGCAGTTTAAATGCACCGGGACTCTTGGGCACTGAAGCTTTCTTT
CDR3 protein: CASSLNAPGLLGTEAFF

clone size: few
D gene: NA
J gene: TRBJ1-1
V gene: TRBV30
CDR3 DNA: TGTGCCTGGAGGTCGGGGGGCATCCACACTGAAGCTTTCTTT
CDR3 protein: CAWRSGGIHTEAFF

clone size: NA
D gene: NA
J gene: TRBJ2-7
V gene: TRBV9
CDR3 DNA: TGTGCCAGCAGCGTCGGGGGAGGCGGAGGCTACGAGCAGTACTTC
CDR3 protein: CASSVGGGGGYEQYF

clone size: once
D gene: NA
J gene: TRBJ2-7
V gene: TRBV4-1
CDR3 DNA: TGCGCCAGCAGCCAAGATAGGACCTCCCTCTACGAGCAGTACTTC
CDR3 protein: CASSQDRTSLYEQYF

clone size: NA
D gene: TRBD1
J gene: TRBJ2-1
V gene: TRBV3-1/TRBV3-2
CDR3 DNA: TGTGCCAGCAGCCAAGCTCGTATGGGACAGTCCTCCTACAATGAGCAGTTCTTC
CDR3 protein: CASSQARMGQSSYNEQFF

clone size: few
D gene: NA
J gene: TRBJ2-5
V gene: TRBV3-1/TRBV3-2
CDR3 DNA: TGTGCCAGCAGCCAAGATAAGTTGAGAGGGAACCAAGAGACCCAGTACTTC
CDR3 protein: CASSQDKLRGNQETQYF

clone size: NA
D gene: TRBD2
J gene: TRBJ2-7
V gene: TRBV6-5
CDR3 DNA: TGTGCCAGCAGTTACGATGGCGGGAGTGACGAGCAGTACTTC
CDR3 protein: CASSYDGGSDEQYF

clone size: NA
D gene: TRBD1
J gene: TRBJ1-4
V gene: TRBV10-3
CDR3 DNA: TGTGCCATCAGTCTCACCGGGACAGGAGGGGGTATAGTCGAAAAACTGTTTTTT
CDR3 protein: CAISLTGTGGGIVEKLFF

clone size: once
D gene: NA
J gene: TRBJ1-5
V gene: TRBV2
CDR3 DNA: TGTGCCAGCAGCGGCTCCTTGAATCAGCCCCAGCATTTT
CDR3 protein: CASSGSLNQPQHF

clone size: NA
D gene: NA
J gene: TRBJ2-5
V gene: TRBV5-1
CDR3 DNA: TGCGCCAGCAGCTTGGCCATGGAGACCCAGTACTTC
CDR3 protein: CASSLAMETQYF

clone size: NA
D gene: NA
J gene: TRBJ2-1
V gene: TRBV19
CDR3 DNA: TGTGCCAGTAGTATAAGAGACCCGAAGAACTACAATGAGCAGTTCTTC
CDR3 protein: CASSIRDPKNYNEQFF

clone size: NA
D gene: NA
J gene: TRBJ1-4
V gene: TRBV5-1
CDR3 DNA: TGCGCCAGCAGCTCGCCGGACGGTAATGAAAAACTGTTTTTT
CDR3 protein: CASSSPDGNEKLFF

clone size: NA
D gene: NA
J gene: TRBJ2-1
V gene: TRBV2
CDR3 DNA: TGTGCCAGCAGTGGATACAATGAGCAGTTCTTC
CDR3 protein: CASSGYNEQFF

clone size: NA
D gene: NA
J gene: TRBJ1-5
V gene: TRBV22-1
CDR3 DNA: TGTCCTGGGAGCGCACGAGTCCAGGATAGCAATCAGCCCCAGCATTTT
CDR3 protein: CPGSARVQDSNQPQHF

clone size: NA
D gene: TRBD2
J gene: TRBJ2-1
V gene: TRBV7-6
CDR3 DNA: TGTGCCAGCAGCTTAGTAGGTACTAGCGGGGAGCAGTTCTTC
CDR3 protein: CASSLVGTSGEQFF

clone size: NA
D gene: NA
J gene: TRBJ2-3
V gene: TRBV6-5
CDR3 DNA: TGTGCCAGCAGTTACTCGAGCCAGGGGTTGGCAGATACGCAGTATTTT
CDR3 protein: CASSYSSQGLADTQYF

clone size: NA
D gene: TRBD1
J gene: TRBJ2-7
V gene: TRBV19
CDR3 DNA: TGTGCCAGTAGTGTAACGACAGGGTGGCACGAGCAGTACTTC
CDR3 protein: CASSVTTGWHEQYF

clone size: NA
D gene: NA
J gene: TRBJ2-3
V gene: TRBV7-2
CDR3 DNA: TGTGCCAGCAGCCCGGTGTCAAGCGGCACAGATACGCAGTATTTT
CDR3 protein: CASSPVSSGTDTQYF

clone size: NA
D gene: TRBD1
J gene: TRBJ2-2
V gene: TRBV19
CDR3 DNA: TGTGCCAGTAATCCTCGGGGGACAGGGGGGACCGGGGAGCTGTTTTTT
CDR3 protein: CASNPRGTGGTGELFF

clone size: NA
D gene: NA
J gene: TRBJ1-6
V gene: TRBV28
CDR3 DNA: TGTGCCAGCAGTTTGGCAGGGGTTCCAAATTCACCCCTCCACTTT
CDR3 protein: CASSLAGVPNSPLHF

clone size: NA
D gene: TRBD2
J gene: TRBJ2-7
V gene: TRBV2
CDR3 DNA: TGTGCCAGCACTCTGGGGAGGGAGGGCGAGCAGTACTTC
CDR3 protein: CASTLGREGEQYF

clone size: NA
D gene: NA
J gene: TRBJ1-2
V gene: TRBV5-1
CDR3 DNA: TGCGCCAGCAGCGCAGGGTACTATGGCTACACCTTC
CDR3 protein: CASSAGYYGYTF

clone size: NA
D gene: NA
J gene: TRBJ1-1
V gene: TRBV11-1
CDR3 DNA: TGTGCCAGCGCCCACAGGGTGAACACTGAAGCTTTCTTT
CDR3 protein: CASAHRVNTEAFF

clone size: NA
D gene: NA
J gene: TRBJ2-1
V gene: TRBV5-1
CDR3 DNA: TGCGCCAGCAGCTTGGAAGGTGGCCTACTGAGCTCCTACAATGAGCAGTTCTTC
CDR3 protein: CASSLEGGLLSSYNEQFF

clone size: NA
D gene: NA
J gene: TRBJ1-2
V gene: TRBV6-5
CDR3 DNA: TGTGCCAGCAGTTACTCGCTGGAGTATGGCTACACCTTC
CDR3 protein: CASSYSLEYGYTF